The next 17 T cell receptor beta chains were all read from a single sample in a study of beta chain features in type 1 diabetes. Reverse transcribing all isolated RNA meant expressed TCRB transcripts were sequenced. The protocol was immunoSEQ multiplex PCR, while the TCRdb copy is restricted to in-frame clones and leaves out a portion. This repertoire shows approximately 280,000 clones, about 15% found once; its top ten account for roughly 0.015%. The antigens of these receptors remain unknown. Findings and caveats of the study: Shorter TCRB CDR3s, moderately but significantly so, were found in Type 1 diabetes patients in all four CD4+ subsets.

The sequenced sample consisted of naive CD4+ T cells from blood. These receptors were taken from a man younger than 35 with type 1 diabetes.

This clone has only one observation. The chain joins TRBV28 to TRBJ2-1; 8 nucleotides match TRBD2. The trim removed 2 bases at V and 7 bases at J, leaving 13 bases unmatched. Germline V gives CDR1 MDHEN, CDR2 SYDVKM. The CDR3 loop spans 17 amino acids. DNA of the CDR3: TGTGCCAGCAGTTTAGGCCTAGCGGGTGAGGGACGAAATGAGCAGTTCTTC. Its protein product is CASSLGLAGEGRNEQFF.

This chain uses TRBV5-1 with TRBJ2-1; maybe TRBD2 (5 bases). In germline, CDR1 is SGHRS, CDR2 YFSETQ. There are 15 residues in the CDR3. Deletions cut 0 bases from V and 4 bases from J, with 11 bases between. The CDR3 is CASSLGASQYNEQFF. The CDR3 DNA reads TGCGCCAGCAGCTTGGGTGCTAGCCAGTACAATGAGCAGTTCTTC.

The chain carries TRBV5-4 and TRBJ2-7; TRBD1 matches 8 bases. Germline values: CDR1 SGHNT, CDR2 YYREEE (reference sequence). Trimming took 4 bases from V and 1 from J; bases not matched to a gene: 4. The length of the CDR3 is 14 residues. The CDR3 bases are TGTGCCAGCAGCCGGACAGGGCCTTCCTACGAGCAGTACTTC. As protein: CASSRTGPSYEQYF.

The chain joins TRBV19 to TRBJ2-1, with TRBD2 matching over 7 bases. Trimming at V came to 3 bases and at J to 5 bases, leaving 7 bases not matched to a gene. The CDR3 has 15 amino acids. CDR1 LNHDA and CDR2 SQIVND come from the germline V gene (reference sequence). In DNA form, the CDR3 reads TGTGCCAGTAGTATGGTGCGGGAGCCGGACAATGAGCAGTTCTTC. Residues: CASSMVREPDNEQFF.

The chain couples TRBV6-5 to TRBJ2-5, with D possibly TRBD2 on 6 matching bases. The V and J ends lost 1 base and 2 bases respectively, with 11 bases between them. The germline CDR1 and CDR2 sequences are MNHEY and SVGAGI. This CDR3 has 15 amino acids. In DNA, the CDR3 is TGTGCCAGCAGTTACTATTCCGCGGGACAAGAGACCCAGTACTTC. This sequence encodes CASSYYSAGQETQYF.

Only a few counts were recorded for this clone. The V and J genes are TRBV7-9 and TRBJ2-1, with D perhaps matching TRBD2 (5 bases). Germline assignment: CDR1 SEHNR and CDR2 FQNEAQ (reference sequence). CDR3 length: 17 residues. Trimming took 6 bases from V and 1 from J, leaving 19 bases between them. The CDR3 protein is CASSSGDGGPSYNEQFF. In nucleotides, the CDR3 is TGTGCCAGCAGTTCCGGGGATGGAGGACCATCCTACAATGAGCAGTTCTTC.

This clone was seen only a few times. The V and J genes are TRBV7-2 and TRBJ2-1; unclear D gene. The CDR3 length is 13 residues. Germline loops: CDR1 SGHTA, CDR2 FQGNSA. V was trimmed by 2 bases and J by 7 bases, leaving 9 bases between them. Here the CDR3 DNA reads TGTGCCAGCAGCTTAACCCTCCGGAATGAGCAGTTCTTC. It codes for CASSLTLRNEQFF.

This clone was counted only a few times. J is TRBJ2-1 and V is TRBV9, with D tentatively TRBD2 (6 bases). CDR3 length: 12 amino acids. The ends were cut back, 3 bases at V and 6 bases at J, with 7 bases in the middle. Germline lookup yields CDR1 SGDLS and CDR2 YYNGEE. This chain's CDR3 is CASSGGVNEQFF. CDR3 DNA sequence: TGTGCCAGCAGCGGGGGGGTCAATGAGCAGTTCTTC.

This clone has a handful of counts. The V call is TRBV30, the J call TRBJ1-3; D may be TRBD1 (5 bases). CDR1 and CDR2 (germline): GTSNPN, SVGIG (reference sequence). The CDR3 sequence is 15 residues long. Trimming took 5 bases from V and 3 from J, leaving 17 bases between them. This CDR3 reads CAWARQSNIGNTIYF. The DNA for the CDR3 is TGTGCCTGGGCCCGACAGTCAAACATTGGAAACACCATATATTTT.

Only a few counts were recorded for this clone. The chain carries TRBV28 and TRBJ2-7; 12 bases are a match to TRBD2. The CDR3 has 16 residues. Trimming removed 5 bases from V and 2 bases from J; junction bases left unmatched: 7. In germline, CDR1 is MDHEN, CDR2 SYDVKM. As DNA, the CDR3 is TGTGCCAGCAGTCCGTCACTAGCGGGAGGTGCCTACGAGCAGTACTTC. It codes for CASSPSLAGGAYEQYF.

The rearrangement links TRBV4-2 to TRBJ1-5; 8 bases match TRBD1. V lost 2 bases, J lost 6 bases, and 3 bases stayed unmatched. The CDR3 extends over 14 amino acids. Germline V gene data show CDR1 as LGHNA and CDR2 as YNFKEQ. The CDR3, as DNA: TGTGCCAGCAGCCAAAAACAGGGGGGTCAGCCCCAGCATTTT. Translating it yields CASSQKQGGQPQHF.

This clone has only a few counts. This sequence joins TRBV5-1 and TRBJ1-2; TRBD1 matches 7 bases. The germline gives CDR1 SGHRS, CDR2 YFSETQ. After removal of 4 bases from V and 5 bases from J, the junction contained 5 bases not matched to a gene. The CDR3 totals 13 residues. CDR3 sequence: CASSRQGLYGYTF. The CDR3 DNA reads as TGCGCCAGCAGCAGACAGGGCCTATATGGCTACACCTTC.

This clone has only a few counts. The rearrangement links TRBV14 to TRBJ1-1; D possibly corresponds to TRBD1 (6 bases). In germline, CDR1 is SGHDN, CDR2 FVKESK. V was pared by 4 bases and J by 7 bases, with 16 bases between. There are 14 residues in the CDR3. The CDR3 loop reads CASSRLGGRGEAFF. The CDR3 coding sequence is TGTGCCAGCAGCCGCCTGGGGGGGCGCGGTGAAGCTTTCTTT.

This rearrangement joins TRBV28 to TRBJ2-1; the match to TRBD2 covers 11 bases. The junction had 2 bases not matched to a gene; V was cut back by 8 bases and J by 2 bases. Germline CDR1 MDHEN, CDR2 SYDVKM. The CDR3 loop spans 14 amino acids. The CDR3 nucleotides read TGTGCCAGCGGGACTAGCGGACCCTACAATGAGCAGTTCTTC. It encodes CASGTSGPYNEQFF.

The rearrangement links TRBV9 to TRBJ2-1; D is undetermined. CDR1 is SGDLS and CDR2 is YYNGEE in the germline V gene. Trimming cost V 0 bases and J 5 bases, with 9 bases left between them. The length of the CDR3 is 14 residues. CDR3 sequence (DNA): TGTGCCAGCAGCGTAGTCCCTACCAACAATGAGCAGTTCTTC. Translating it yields CASSVVPTNNEQFF.

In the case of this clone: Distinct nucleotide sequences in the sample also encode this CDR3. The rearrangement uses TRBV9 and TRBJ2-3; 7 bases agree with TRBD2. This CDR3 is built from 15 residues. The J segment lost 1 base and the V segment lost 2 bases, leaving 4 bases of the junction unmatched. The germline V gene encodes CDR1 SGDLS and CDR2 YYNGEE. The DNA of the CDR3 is TGTGCCAGCAGCGTTTCGAGCGGGGGCACAGATACGCAGTATTTT. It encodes CASSVSSGGTDTQYF. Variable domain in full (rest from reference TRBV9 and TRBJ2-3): DSGVTQTPKHLITATGQRVTLRCSPRSGDLSVYWYQQSLDQGLQFLIQYYNGEERAKGNILERFSAQQFPDLHSELNLSSLELGDSALYFCASSVSSGGTDTQYFGPGTRLTVL.

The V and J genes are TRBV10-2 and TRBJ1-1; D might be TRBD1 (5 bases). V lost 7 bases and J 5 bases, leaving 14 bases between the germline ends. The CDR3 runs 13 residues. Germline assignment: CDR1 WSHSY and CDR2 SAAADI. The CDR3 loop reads CASTQTGGTEAFF. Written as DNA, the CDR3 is TGCGCCAGCACTCAGACGGGGGGGACTGAAGCTTTCTTT.